This entry is about one T cell receptor (beta chain). Its cognate antigen is unknown. Whereas donors were nominally healthy upon sampling, unrecorded immune exposures were probable. The sample belongs to a study of cytomegalovirus exposure and HLA in healthy donors. Study outcomes and limitations: Excluded were some V segments that proved indistinguishable, including TRBV6-2 and TRBV6-3.

Germline V CDR1 and CDR2: MNHNY, SVGAGI (reference sequence). With 8 bases clipped from V and 9 bases from J, the junction kept 8 bases outside the gene matches. The CDR3 is 13 amino acids. PCR amplification relied on 60 Vbeta primers (plus 13 Jbeta primers). Assay used: immunoSEQ multiplex PCR; TCRdb lists only in-frame clones, some missing. The top ten hold about 0.29% of the sample, which has 250,000 to 350,000 clones, 75% to 90% seen once. The rearrangement joins TRBV6-6 to TRBJ2-1, with 9 bases matching TRBD2. This TCR came from a girl aged 2-10 years in good health and CMV-seronegative. Sequenced sample: PBMCs. The CDR3 DNA follows: TGTGCCAGCGCGGGAGGGTCCCCGTCTGAGCAGTTCTTC. Its translation is CASAGGSPSEQFF.